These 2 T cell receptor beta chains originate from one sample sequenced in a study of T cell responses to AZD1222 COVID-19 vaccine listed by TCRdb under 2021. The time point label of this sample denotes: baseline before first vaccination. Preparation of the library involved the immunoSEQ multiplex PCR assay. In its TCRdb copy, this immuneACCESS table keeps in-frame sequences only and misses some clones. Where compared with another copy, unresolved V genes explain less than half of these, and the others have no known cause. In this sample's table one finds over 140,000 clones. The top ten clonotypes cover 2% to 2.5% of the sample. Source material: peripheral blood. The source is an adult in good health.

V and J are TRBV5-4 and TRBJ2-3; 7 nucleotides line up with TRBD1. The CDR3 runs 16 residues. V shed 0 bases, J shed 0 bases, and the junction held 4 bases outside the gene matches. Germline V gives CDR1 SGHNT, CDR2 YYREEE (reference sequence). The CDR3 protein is CASSLEGGASTDTQYF. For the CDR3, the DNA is TGTGCCAGCAGCTTGGAAGGGGGCGCAAGCACAGATACGCAGTATTTT.

The CDR3 is CASSQGRGSGELFF. Written as DNA, the CDR3 is TGTGCCAGCAGCCAAGGCAGGGGGTCCGGGGAGCTGTTTTTT. The J gene is TRBJ2-2, the V gene TRBV3-1 (or the pseudogene TRBV3-2); 7 bases agree with TRBD1. This CDR3 has 14 amino acids. The germline V gene has CDR1 LGHDT and CDR2 YNNKEL (reference sequence). V lost 1 base, J lost 6 bases, and 2 bases stayed unmatched.